This TCR beta chain was profiled in a study of molecular identifiers for immune sequencing clone quantification. The study, taken as a whole, reports: The share of molecules held by clones above 20 RNA copies was over 97% in effector cells and under 1% in naive cells. Highly expanded clone sizes could be underestimated by identical TCR molecules sharing a barcode.

It was from around 20,000 to 1,000,000 sorted cells, with 10%, 30% or 50% RNA, that naive CD8 libraries came. The germline V gene has CDR1 SQVTM and CDR2 ANQGSEA. The CDR3 has 12 residues. The ends were cut back, 8 bases at V and 6 bases at J, with 15 bases in the middle. This clonotype showed up many times. The antigen is undetermined. Each CDR3 protein gets one entry after TCRdb re-called the PCR reads with MiXCR. The table shows around 470,000 distinct CDR3 sequences, with about a quarter occurring only once. The TCR comes from a human donor in good health. Some libraries in this study had Jurkat cell RNA spiked in. The sample was naive CD8+ T cells from blood, with Jurkat cell RNA spiked in. As to subset: FACS-sorted CD8+CD4-CCR7+CD45RA+ naive T cells. V usage is TRBV29-1 and J usage is TRBJ2-3; maybe TRBD2 (6 bases). The CDR3 DNA reads as TGCAGCTCCTCGGGAGTTGCTGATACGCAGTATTTT. It codes for CSSSGVADTQYF.